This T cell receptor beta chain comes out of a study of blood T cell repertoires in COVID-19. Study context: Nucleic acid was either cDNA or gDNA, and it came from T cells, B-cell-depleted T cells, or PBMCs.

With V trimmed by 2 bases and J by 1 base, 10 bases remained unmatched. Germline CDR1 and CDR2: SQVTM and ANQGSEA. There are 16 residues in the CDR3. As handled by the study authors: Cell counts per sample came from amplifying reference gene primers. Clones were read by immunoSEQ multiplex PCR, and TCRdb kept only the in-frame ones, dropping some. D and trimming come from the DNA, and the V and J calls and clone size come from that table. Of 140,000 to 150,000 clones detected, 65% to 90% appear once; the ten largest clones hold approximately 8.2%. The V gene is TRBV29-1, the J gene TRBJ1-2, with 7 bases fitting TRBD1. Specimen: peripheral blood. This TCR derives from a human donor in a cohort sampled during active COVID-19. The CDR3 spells CSVERVQGRVNYGYTF. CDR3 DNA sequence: TGCAGCGTTGAACGAGTACAGGGGCGGGTTAACTATGGCTACACCTTC.